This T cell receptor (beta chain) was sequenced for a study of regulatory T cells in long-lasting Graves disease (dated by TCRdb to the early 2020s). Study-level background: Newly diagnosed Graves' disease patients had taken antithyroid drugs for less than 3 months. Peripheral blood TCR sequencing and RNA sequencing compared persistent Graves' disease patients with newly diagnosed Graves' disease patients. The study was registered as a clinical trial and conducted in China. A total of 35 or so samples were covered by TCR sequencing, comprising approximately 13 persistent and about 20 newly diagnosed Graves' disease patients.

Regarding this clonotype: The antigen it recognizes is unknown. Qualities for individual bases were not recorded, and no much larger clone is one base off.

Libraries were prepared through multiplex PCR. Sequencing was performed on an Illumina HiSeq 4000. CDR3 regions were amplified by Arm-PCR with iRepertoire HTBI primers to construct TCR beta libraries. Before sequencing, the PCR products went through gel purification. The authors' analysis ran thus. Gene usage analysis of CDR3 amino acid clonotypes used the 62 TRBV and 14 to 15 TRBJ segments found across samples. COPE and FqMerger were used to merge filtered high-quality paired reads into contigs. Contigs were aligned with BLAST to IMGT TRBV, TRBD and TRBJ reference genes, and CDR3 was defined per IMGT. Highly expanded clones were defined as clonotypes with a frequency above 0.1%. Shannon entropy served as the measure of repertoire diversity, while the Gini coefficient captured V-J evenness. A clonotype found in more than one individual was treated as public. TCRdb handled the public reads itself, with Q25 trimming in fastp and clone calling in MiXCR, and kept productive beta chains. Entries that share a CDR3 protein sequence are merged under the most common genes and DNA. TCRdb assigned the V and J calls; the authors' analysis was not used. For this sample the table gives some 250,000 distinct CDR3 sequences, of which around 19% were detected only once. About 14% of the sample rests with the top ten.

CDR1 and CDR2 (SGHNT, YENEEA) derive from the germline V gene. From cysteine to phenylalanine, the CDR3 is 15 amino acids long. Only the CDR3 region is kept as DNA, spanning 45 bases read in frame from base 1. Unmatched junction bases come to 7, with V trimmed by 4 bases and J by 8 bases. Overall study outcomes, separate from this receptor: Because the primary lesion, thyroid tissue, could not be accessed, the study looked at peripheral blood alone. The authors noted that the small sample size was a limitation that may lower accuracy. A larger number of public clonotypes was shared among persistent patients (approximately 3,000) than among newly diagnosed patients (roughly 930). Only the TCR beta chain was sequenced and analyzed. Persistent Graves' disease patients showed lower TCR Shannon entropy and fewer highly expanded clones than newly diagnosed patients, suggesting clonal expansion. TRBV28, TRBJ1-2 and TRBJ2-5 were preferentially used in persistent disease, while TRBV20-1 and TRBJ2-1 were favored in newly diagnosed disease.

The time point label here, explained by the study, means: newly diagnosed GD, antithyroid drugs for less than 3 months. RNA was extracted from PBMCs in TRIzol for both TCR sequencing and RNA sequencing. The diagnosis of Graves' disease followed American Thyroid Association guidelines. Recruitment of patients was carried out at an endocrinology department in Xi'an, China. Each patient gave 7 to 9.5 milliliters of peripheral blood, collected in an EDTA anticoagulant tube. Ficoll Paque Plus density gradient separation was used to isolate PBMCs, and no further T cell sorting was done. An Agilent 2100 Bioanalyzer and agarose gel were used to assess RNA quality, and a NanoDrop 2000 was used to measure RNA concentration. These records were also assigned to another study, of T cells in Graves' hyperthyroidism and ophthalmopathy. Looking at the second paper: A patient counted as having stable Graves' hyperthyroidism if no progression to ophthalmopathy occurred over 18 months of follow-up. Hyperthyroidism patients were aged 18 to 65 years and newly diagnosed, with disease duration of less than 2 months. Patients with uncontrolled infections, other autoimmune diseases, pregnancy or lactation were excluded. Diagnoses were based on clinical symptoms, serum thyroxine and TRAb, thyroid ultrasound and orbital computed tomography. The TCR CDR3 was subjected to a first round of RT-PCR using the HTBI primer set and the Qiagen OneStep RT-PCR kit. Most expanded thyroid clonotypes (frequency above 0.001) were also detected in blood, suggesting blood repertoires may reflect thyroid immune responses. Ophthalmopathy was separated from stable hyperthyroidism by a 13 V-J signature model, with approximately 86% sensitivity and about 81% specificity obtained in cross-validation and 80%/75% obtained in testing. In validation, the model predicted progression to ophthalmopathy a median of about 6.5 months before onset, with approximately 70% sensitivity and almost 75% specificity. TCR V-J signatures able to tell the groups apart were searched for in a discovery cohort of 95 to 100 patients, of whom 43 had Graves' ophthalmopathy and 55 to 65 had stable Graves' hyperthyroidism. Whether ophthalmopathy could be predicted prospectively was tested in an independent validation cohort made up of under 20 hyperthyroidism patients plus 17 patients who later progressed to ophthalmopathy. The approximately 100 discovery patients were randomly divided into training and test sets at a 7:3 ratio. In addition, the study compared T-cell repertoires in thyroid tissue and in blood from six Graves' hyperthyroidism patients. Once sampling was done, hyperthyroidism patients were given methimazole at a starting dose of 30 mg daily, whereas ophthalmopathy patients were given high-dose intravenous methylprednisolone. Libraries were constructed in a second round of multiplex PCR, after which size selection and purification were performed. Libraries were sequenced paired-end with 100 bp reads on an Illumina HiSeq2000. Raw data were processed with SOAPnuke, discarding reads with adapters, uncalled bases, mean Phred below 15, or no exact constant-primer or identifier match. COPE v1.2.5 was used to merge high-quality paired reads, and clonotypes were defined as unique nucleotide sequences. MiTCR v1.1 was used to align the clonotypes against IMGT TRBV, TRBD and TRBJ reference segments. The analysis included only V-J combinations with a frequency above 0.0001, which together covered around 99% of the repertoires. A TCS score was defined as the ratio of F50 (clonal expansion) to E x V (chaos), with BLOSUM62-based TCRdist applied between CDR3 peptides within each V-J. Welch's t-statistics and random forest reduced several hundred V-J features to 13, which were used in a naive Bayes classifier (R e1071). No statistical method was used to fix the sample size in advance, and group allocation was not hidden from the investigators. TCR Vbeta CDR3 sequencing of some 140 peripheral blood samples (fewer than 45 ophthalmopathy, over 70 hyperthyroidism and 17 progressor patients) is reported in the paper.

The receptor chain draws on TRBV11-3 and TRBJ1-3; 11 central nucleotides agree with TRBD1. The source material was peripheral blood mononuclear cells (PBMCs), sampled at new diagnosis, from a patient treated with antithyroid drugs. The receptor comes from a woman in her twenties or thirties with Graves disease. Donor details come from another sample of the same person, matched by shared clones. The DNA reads TGTGCCAGCAGCTCCCCCGGGACAGGGGGGGACACCATATATTTT. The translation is CASSSPGTGGDTIYF.